This T cell receptor beta chain was captured in a study of T cells of healthy individuals (dated by TCRdb to the late 2010s). Receptors were amplified or captured by 5' RACE. Sequencer: Illumina MiSeq. TCRdb took the public reads, trimmed them with fastp at Q25, ran MiXCR for clone calling and kept in-frame beta chains. Rows with one shared CDR3 protein collapse into an entry with the most common genes and DNA. The sample yields fewer than 75,000 distinct CDR3 sequences; roughly 17% were counted once. The ten most abundant clones make up around 5% of the sample. This clonotype was detected ten times or more. This receptor's antigen is unknown. No quality values exist for individual bases; no much larger clone is one base distant. Measured from the cysteine to the phenylalanine, the CDR3 is 14 residues long. Here the CDR3 DNA is all that survives: 42 bases in frame from base 1. The germline ends are 9 bases apart after V is trimmed by 1 base and J by 3 bases.

This receptor was obtained from a human donor in good health. This sequence uses TRBV12-3 or TRBV12-4 and TRBJ2-5; the D gene is perhaps TRBD2, on 6 matching bases. The DNA sequence is given as TGTGCCAGCAGTTTAGGGGACTTCAAAGAGACCCAGTACTTC. It codes for CASSLGDFKETQYF.